The 23 T cell receptor beta chains below were found in one sample sequenced in a study of cytomegalovirus exposure and HLA in healthy donors. PCR amplification relied on 60 Vbeta primers (plus 13 Jbeta primers). TCRdb's table, derived via immunoSEQ multiplex PCR, lists solely in-frame clones and lacks some. The sample lists around 150,000 clones, approximately 80% occurring once. The sequenced sample was PBMCs. The receptors derive from a woman aged 25 to 39 in good health and CMV-seropositive.

The rearrangement links TRBV28 to TRBJ1-6; D remains unclear. Trimming removed 5 bases from V and 10 bases from J, with 12 bases in between. Germline CDR1 reads MDHEN; CDR2 reads SYDVKM. The CDR3 has 13 amino acids. CDR3 DNA: TGTGCCAGCAGTCGTGGAGGTAGCTCACCCCTCCACTTT. Amino acids: CASSRGGSSPLHF. Full variable domain (remainder filled in from reference TRBV28 and TRBJ1-6): DVKVTQSSRYLVKRTGEKVFLECVQDMDHENMFWYRQDPGLGLRLIYFSYDVKMKEKGDIPEGYSVSREKKERFSLILESASTNQTSMYLCASSRGGSSPLHFGNGTRLTVT.

In this sample, this clone turned up once. The rearrangement links TRBV7-3 to TRBJ2-2; 8 nucleotides line up with TRBD2. Trimming took 5 bases from V and 4 from J; bases not matched to a gene: 9. This CDR3 spans 16 amino acids. Germline assignment: CDR1 SGHTA and CDR2 FQGTGA. The CDR3 nucleotides read TGTGCCAGCAGCCCTCGGGGGGGCCTGAGCACCGGGGAGCTGTTTTTT. Its translation is CASSPRGGLSTGELFF.

The chain joins TRBV15 to TRBJ1-2; D is ambiguous. The CDR3 spans 14 residues. V shed 9 bases and J shed 3 bases, with 17 bases lying between them. The germline CDR1 and CDR2 sequences are LNHNV and YYDKDF (reference sequence). CDR3 in DNA: TGTGCCACTTCCCTAGAGAGTCGTGACTATGGCTACACCTTC. It encodes CATSLESRDYGYTF.

The rearrangement links TRBV30 to TRBJ2-3, with a possible D match to TRBD1 (6 bases). Germline loops: CDR1 GTSNPN, CDR2 SVGIG (reference sequence). Deletions cut 4 bases from V and 5 bases from J, with 10 bases between. The CDR3 is 12 residues long. The CDR3 DNA sequence: TGTGCCTGGAATCCACAGGGAGATACGCAGTATTTT. Its translation is CAWNPQGDTQYF.

This clone was seen a few times. V usage is TRBV13 and J usage is TRBJ2-4; 8 positions match TRBD1. The CDR3 is made up of 14 amino acids. V was clipped by 2 bases and J by 4 bases; unmatched bases: 1. The germline gives CDR1 PRHDT, CDR2 FYEKMQ (reference sequence). The DNA of the CDR3 is TGTGCCAGCAGCTTACAGGGGGCGAAAAACATTCAGTACTTC. Its protein is CASSLQGAKNIQYF.

The chain combines TRBV5-1 with TRBJ1-2, with D unclear. The CDR3 is 16 amino acids. Trimming removed 0 bases at V and 2 bases at J, with 14 bases between. Germline values: CDR1 SGHRS, CDR2 YFSETQ. The CDR3 nucleotides read TGCGCCAGCAGCTTGGCGCCGGGGAGGTTCAACTATGGCTACACCTTC. Translating gives CASSLAPGRFNYGYTF.

J is TRBJ1-1 and V is TRBV28, with D uncertain. Germline V gene sequence: CDR1 MDHEN, CDR2 SYDVKM. V was pared by 4 bases and J by 0 bases, with 15 bases between. The CDR3 covers 16 residues. The DNA of the CDR3 is TGTGCCAGCAGTTCCCCAGCGAGACGGCTGAACACTGAAGCTTTCTTT. Its protein is CASSSPARRLNTEAFF.

This clone was counted a single time. The V and J genes are TRBV9 and TRBJ1-1, with a possible D match to TRBD1 (5 bases). Germline CDR1 and CDR2: SGDLS and YYNGEE. V lost 3 bases, J lost 7 bases, and 22 bases lay in between. CDR3 length: 16 residues. CDR3 loop: CASSAALGLRENEAFF. The DNA for the CDR3 is TGTGCCAGCAGCGCTGCCCTGGGACTCCGGGAGAATGAAGCTTTCTTT.

The chain has TRBV5-1 and TRBJ2-5, with D uncertain. The CDR3 is 14 residues long. In germline, CDR1 is SGHRS, CDR2 YFSETQ. The germline V and J ends were trimmed by 0 bases and 0 bases, with 6 bases remaining between them. The CDR3 reads CASSLGVDQETQYF. CDR3 DNA sequence: TGCGCCAGCAGCTTGGGCGTCGACCAAGAGACCCAGTACTTC.

The V gene is TRBV4-3, the J gene TRBJ2-7, with 8 bases that match TRBD2. V dropped 2 bases and J dropped 0; count of bases not matched to a gene: 3. CDR3 size: 15 residues. The V gene's germline CDR1 is LGHNA and CDR2 YSLEER. CDR3 DNA: TGCGCCAGCAGCCAAATAGCGGGGAGCTCCTACGAGCAGTACTTC. This codes for CASSQIAGSSYEQYF.

V is TRBV10-3 and J is TRBJ2-7; D might be TRBD1 (7 bases). The V gene's germline CDR1 is ENHRY and CDR2 SYGVKD. This CDR3 has 14 amino acids. V lost 3 bases to trimming and J lost 1 base, with 10 bases between them. CDR3 bases: TGTGCCATCAGTGAACCAGGGGGGTCCTACGAGCAGTACTTC. It encodes CAISEPGGSYEQYF.

The gene calls are TRBV5-8 and TRBJ2-3; 9 bases map to TRBD1. V lost 2 bases and J lost 3; bases outside the gene matches: 4. Germline V gives CDR1 SGHTS, CDR2 YDEGEE. This CDR3 contains 15 residues. DNA of the CDR3: TGTGCCAGCAGCTTCGGGACAGGGCCGACAGATACGCAGTATTTT. Encoded protein: CASSFGTGPTDTQYF.

The chain carries TRBV5-1 and TRBJ1-3, with D possibly being TRBD1 (6 bases). CDR3 length equals 17 residues. V lost 3 bases and J lost 0, with 16 bases in between. Germline assignment: CDR1 SGHRS and CDR2 YFSETQ. CDR3 in amino acids: CASSSGQIDFSGNTIYF. Here the CDR3 DNA reads TGCGCCAGCAGCTCCGGACAGATCGACTTCTCTGGAAACACCATATATTTT.

This clone has just a few counts. This chain connects TRBV11-3 to TRBJ2-2, with D perhaps TRBD1 (5 bases). The CDR3 extends over 14 amino acids. With 4 bases removed from V and 3 bases from J, the gap between germline ends came to 9 bases. Germline CDR1 SGHNT, CDR2 YENEEA. In DNA, the CDR3 is TGTGCCAGCAGCTCCCAGACAGACACCGGGGAGCTGTTTTTT. This sequence encodes CASSSQTDTGELFF.

This chain connects TRBV7-9 to TRBJ1-3, with D tentatively TRBD1 (6 bases). Trimming left V 4 bases short and J 6 bases short, with 13 bases between. Germline assignment: CDR1 SEHNR and CDR2 FQNEAQ (reference sequence). This CDR3 contains 14 residues. The CDR3, as DNA: TGTGCCAGCAGCTCCCTCCGGGACACAAACACCATATATTTT. This encodes CASSSLRDTNTIYF.

This clone showed up many times. Additional DNA sequences in this sample encode the identical CDR3. The rearrangement joins TRBV4-1 to TRBJ1-4; 7 bases align to TRBD1. This CDR3 region has 14 residues. Germline V lookup: CDR1 MGHRA, CDR2 YSYEKL. V lost 3 bases to trimming and J lost 6 bases; unmatched junction nucleotides: 4. DNA for the CDR3: TGCGCCAGCAGCCAGACAGGGCGGGATGAAAAACTGTTTTTT. Translation: CASSQTGRDEKLFF.

The rearrangement uses TRBV28 and TRBJ1-4, with D possibly being TRBD1 (6 bases). V lost 3 bases, J lost 8 bases, and 19 bases lay in between. CDR3 length: 16 residues. Looked up from germline, CDR1 is MDHEN and CDR2 is SYDVKM. CDR3 protein: CASSFPQGQGIEKLFF. The CDR3 region has the DNA TGTGCCAGCAGTTTCCCGCAGGGCCAGGGGATAGAAAAACTGTTTTTT. The full variable domain, completed using reference TRBV28 and TRBJ1-4, is DVKVTQSSRYLVKRTGEKVFLECVQDMDHENMFWYRQDPGLGLRLIYFSYDVKMKEKGDIPEGYSVSREKKERFSLILESASTNQTSMYLCASSFPQGQGIEKLFFGSGTQLSVL.

The chain combines TRBV5-4 with TRBJ2-7, with TRBD1 matching over 9 bases. Germline CDR1 and CDR2: SGHNT and YYREEE (reference sequence). This CDR3 is built from 14 residues. V was pared by 3 bases and J by 1 base, with 2 bases of the junction left unmatched. The CDR3 region is CASSYDRGSYEQYF. CDR3 in DNA: TGTGCCAGCAGCTACGACAGGGGGTCCTACGAGCAGTACTTC.

The chain has TRBV6-6 and TRBJ1-2; TRBD1 matches 7 bases. Germline V gene data show CDR1 as MNHNY and CDR2 as SVGAGI (reference sequence). CDR3 size: 14 residues. The V segment lost 0 bases and the J segment 8 bases; nucleotides outside the gene matches: 6. This chain's CDR3 is CASSYSEGARGYTF. In nucleotides, the CDR3 is TGTGCCAGCAGTTACTCGGAGGGGGCTAGAGGCTACACCTTC.

The V gene is TRBV27, the J gene TRBJ1-1, with TRBD1 matching 8 bases. CDR1 is MNHEY, CDR2 SMNVEV, per germline (reference sequence). The CDR3 has 19 residues. J was trimmed by 3 bases and V by 7 bases; bases with no gene match: 22. The CDR3 here is CASTLRGYRQGRGDTEAFF. In DNA, the CDR3 is TGTGCCAGCACCCTAAGGGGATATAGACAGGGGCGAGGTGACACTGAAGCTTTCTTT.

The chain recombines TRBV7-8 with TRBJ1-1; 9 positions match TRBD1. Germline V lookup: CDR1 SGHVS, CDR2 FQNEAQ. CDR3 size: 16 residues. V shed 5 bases and J 0 bases; nucleotides not matched to a gene: 7. Written as DNA, the CDR3 is TGTGCCAGCAGCCTCCGACAGGGGGTGATGAACACTGAAGCTTTCTTT. Amino acid sequence: CASSLRQGVMNTEAFF. The whole variable domain, remainder taken from reference TRBV7-8 and TRBJ1-1, is GAGVSQSPRYKVAKRGQDVALRCDPISGHVSLFWYQQALGQGPEFLTYFQNEAQLDKSGLPSDRFFAERPEGSVSTLKIQRTQQEDSAVYLCASSLRQGVMNTEAFFGQGTRLTVV.

This sequence joins TRBV5-1 and TRBJ1-1; D gene unclear. The ends were cut back, 4 bases at V and 2 bases at J, with 9 bases in the middle. CDR3 size: 13 residues. Germline CDR1 is SGHRS and CDR2 is YFSETQ. The CDR3 spells CASSPGPNTEAFF. In nucleotides, the CDR3 is TGCGCCAGCAGCCCAGGTCCAAACACTGAAGCTTTCTTT.

V is TRBV18 and J is TRBJ1-4; D unresolved. V lost 3 bases and J lost 7, with 9 bases in between. This CDR3 has 13 amino acids. Germline loops: CDR1 KGHSH, CDR2 LQKENI. The CDR3 reads CASSPRRVEKLFF. In DNA, the CDR3 is TGTGCCAGCTCACCGAGGAGGGTTGAAAAACTGTTTTTT.